This record concerns one T cell receptor beta chain sequence. These data are taken from a study of blood T cell repertoires in COVID-19. The length of the CDR3 is 15 residues. Germline V gives CDR1 SGHRS, CDR2 YFSETQ. The ends were cut back, 6 bases at V and 0 bases at J, with 12 bases in the middle. Libraries were prepared by immunoSEQ multiplex PCR; TCRdb keeps only in-frame clonotypes and omits some of them. The sample yields 250,000 to 300,000 clones, over 85% seen once. Recovered status in Cohort 3 required two negative PCRs, clearance, or symptom resolution. The receptor's source is a woman aged 60-70 years who had recovered from COVID-19. The V call is TRBV5-1, the J call TRBJ1-4, with unresolved D. The sample was PBMCs or T cells enriched from blood (not recorded which). The CDR3 region is CASTPGSATNEKLFF. The CDR3 DNA is TGCGCCAGCACCCCTGGGAGTGCAACTAATGAAAAACTGTTTTTT.